The next 27 T cell receptor beta chains were all read from a single sample in a study of identifying expanded T cells in peripheral blood. Produced via immunoSEQ multiplex PCR; TCRdb's table is partial and in-frame only. The sample has roughly 81,000 clones, 65% to 85% seen once; the top ten hold around 19%. The sequencing input was blood. These TCRs come from a person aged 18-69 years in good health.

The chain couples TRBV19 to TRBJ2-7; 9 bases line up with TRBD2. V shed 6 bases and J 3 bases; nucleotides not matched to a gene: 3. The CDR3 consists of 13 residues. Germline values: CDR1 LNHDA, CDR2 SQIVND (reference sequence). The CDR3 region is CASRRTSDYEQYF. In DNA form, the CDR3 reads TGTGCCAGTAGGCGGACTAGCGACTACGAGCAGTACTTC.

This clone occurred once. The chain recombines TRBV18 with TRBJ1-4; possible D gene TRBD1, 5 bases. Germline assignment: CDR1 KGHSH and CDR2 LQKENI. This CDR3 is built from 14 residues. V lost 1 base to trimming and J lost 8 bases, with 11 bases between them. The CDR3 bases are TGTGCCAGCTCACCACGGCAGGGAAGCGAAAAACTGTTTTTT. Amino acids: CASSPRQGSEKLFF. The full variable domain, its missing parts supplied by reference TRBV18 and TRBJ1-4, is NAGVMQNPRHLVRRRGQEARLRCSPMKGHSHVYWYRQLPEEGLKFMVYLQKENIIDESGMPKERFSAEFPKEGPSILRIQQVVRGDSAAYFCASSPRQGSEKLFFGSGTQLSVL.

The rearrangement joins TRBV6-5 to TRBJ2-1; the D is unclear. The V gene's germline CDR1 is MNHEY and CDR2 SVGAGI. The CDR3 extends over 13 amino acids. V was shortened by 0 bases and J by 10 bases, with 10 bases between the two germline ends. CDR3: CASSYSMDNEQFF. As DNA, the CDR3 is TGTGCCAGCAGTTACTCGATGGATAACGAGCAGTTCTTC.

The chain recombines TRBV4-3 with TRBJ1-3, with D possibly TRBD1 on 5 matching bases. The CDR3 has 14 residues. Germline CDR1 is LGHNA and CDR2 is YSLEER. Trimming took 4 bases from V and 6 from J, leaving 13 bases between them. In DNA form, the CDR3 reads TGCGCCAGCAGCCCAAATCGGGACTTAAACACCATATATTTT. This translates into CASSPNRDLNTIYF.

This chain links TRBV6-5 with TRBJ2-7; D is perhaps TRBD2 (6 bases). The germline V and J ends were trimmed by 6 bases and 2 bases, with 8 bases remaining between them. In germline, CDR1 is MNHEY, CDR2 SVGAGI. CDR3 length: 12 residues. CDR3: CASRRDPYEQYF. CDR3 bases: TGTGCCAGCAGGCGGGACCCCTACGAGCAGTACTTC.

Here the CDR3 reads CAISSGRELNEQFF. The CDR3 DNA sequence: TGTGCCATCAGTAGCGGGAGGGAGCTCAATGAGCAGTTCTTC. The chain employs TRBV10-3 and TRBJ2-1; TRBD2 aligns across 10 bases. The CDR3 length is 14 residues. Trimming took 5 bases from V and 6 from J; bases not matched to a gene: 4. The germline V gene has CDR1 ENHRY and CDR2 SYGVKD.

This chain's CDR3 is CASSLGTSGSFTGELFF. The CDR3 DNA is TGCGCCAGCAGCCTTGGGACTAGCGGGAGTTTCACCGGGGAGCTGTTTTTT. The chain carries TRBV5-1 and TRBJ2-2; 14 bases match TRBD2. The germline gives CDR1 SGHRS, CDR2 YFSETQ. V dropped 4 bases and J dropped 4; count of bases not matched to a gene: 6. This CDR3 region has 17 residues. Full variable domain (remainder filled in from reference TRBV5-1 and TRBJ2-2): KAGVTQTPRYLIKTRGQQVTLSCSPISGHRSVSWYQQTPGQGLQFLFEYFSETQRNKGNFPGRFSGRQFSNSRSEMNVSTLELGDSALYLCASSLGTSGSFTGELFFGEGSRLTVL.

The chain links TRBV28 to TRBJ1-5; TRBD1 is a possible D gene (5 bases). CDR3 length: 14 residues. Trimming removed 3 bases at V and 7 bases at J, with 13 bases between. Germline CDR1 reads MDHEN; CDR2 reads SYDVKM. CDR3 in amino acids: CASSFAGPIQPQHF. DNA for the CDR3: TGTGCCAGCAGTTTTGCGGGGCCTATCCAGCCCCAGCATTTT.

This clone was seen once. The rearrangement uses TRBV5-1 and TRBJ1-4; the D is unclear. In germline, CDR1 is SGHRS, CDR2 YFSETQ. With 4 bases removed from V and 3 bases from J, the gap between germline ends came to 19 bases. The CDR3 is 17 residues long. DNA for the CDR3: TGCGCCAGCAGCCTTAACCCCTCCGGCTCATCTAATGAAAAACTGTTTTTT. The encoded protein is CASSLNPSGSSNEKLFF.

The rearrangement links TRBV28 to TRBJ2-2; the D gene is possibly TRBD1 (6 bases). Per the germline V gene, CDR1 is MDHEN and CDR2 is SYDVKM. V was trimmed by 5 bases and J by 2 bases, leaving 9 bases between them. This CDR3 has 14 amino acids. The CDR3 DNA reads TGTGCCAGCAGTCGACAGGACAACACCGGGGAGCTGTTTTTT. This translates into CASSRQDNTGELFF.

This chain uses TRBV7-8 with TRBJ1-2, with D unresolved. The CDR3 runs to 17 residues. V lost 0 bases to trimming and J lost 0 bases, with 14 bases between them. Germline V gene lookup returns CDR1 SGHVS and CDR2 FQNEAQ. The DNA of the CDR3 is TGTGCCAGCAGCTTAGCCCCAACAGTCCCTTCTAACTATGGCTACACCTTC. This sequence encodes CASSLAPTVPSNYGYTF. The complete variable domain, with remaining parts taken from reference TRBV7-8 and TRBJ1-2, reads GAGVSQSPRYKVAKRGQDVALRCDPISGHVSLFWYQQALGQGPEFLTYFQNEAQLDKSGLPSDRFFAERPEGSVSTLKIQRTQQEDSAVYLCASSLAPTVPSNYGYTFGSGTRLTVV.

The genes are TRBV5-1 and TRBJ1-2, with D perhaps TRBD1 (6 bases). V lost 3 bases and J lost 2, with 14 bases in between. The germline CDR1 and CDR2 sequences are SGHRS and YFSETQ. The CDR3 has 15 amino acids. The CDR3 region has the DNA TGCGCCAGCAGCTGGGGGCGGGGTAGGAACTATGGCTACACCTTC. Its protein is CASSWGRGRNYGYTF.

This chain connects TRBV27 to TRBJ2-3; 9 nucleotides agree with TRBD1. Trimming took 5 bases from V and 0 from J; bases not matched to a gene: 3. Germline V gene lookup returns CDR1 MNHEY and CDR2 SMNVEV (reference sequence). There are 15 residues in the CDR3. CDR3 protein: CASSPGTGSTDTQYF. The CDR3 DNA is TGTGCCAGCAGTCCAGGGACAGGGAGCACAGATACGCAGTATTTT.

The rearrangement joins TRBV19 to TRBJ1-1, with unresolved D. Germline assignment: CDR1 LNHDA and CDR2 SQIVND (reference sequence). V dropped 5 bases and J dropped 10 bases, with 17 bases sitting between them. The CDR3 has 13 residues. The CDR3 nucleotides are TGTGCCAGTAGTGAGCGGGTACCGCTTGGAGCTTTCTTT. It encodes CASSERVPLGAFF.

The rearrangement links TRBV2 to TRBJ2-7; 11 bases line up with TRBD2. CDR1 is SNHLY, CDR2 FYNNEI, per germline. CDR3 length: 16 amino acids. V was clipped by 3 bases and J by 2 bases; unmatched bases: 6. CDR3 nucleotides: TGTGCCAGCAGTGAGTCTGGGACTAGCGGAACCTACGAGCAGTACTTC. This gives the protein CASSESGTSGTYEQYF.

The J gene is TRBJ2-2, the V gene TRBV25-1; no firm D call. There are 16 residues in the CDR3. V lost 3 bases to trimming and J lost 4 bases, with 15 bases between them. Per the germline V gene, CDR1 is MGHDK and CDR2 is SYGVNS. CDR3 region: CASSDLLNPSTGELFF. CDR3 sequence (DNA): TGTGCCAGCAGTGACCTACTAAACCCGTCCACCGGGGAGCTGTTTTTT.

V is TRBV27 and J is TRBJ1-2, with TRBD1 as a possible D gene (5 bases). V gave up 5 bases and J gave up 8 bases, with 27 bases separating them. This CDR3 is built from 17 residues. CDR1 and CDR2 (germline): MNHEY, SMNVEV (reference sequence). CDR3 DNA sequence: TGTGCCAGCAGTCCCTTCGCGGGGGTTCAGTCGATTGGAGGCTACACCTTC. Translation: CASSPFAGVQSIGGYTF.

V and J are TRBV7-9 and TRBJ2-5; 12 nucleotides agree with TRBD2. V was clipped by 5 bases and J by 5 bases; unmatched bases: 9. The CDR3 runs 16 residues. The germline gives CDR1 SEHNR, CDR2 FQNEAQ (reference sequence). The CDR3 DNA reads as TGTGCCAGCAGCCCACGACTAGCGGGAGAGGGGGAGACCCAGTACTTC. Translating gives CASSPRLAGEGETQYF. Full variable domain (outside the CDR3, taken from reference TRBV7-9 and TRBJ2-5): DTGVSQNPRHKITKRGQNVTFRCDPISEHNRLYWYRQTLGQGPEFLTYFQNEAQLEKSRLLSDRFSAERPKGSFSTLEIQRTEQGDSAMYLCASSPRLAGEGETQYFGPGTRLLVL.

V and J are TRBV28 and TRBJ2-1; 8 bases map to TRBD2. Per the germline V gene, CDR1 is MDHEN and CDR2 is SYDVKM. The CDR3 is 13 amino acids. After removal of 10 bases from V and 5 bases from J, the junction contained 7 bases not matched to a gene. The CDR3 DNA follows: TGTGCCACCTATAGCGGGACAAACAATGAGCAGTTCTTC. The encoded protein is CATYSGTNNEQFF.

This clone was seen only once. The chain uses TRBV11-2 and TRBJ2-7, with 10 nucleotides matching TRBD1. The CDR3 spans 15 residues. V dropped 5 bases and J dropped 2; count of bases not matched to a gene: 6. Germline assignment: CDR1 SGHAT and CDR2 FQNNGV. The chain's CDR3 is CASSLGQGETYEQYF. CDR3 DNA sequence: TGTGCCAGCAGCCTAGGACAGGGGGAGACCTACGAGCAGTACTTC.

This clone was seen more than once but under ten times. This chain uses TRBV5-1 with TRBJ2-2; weak D call: TRBD2 (5 bases). V lost 4 bases and J 0 bases, leaving 10 bases between the germline ends. CDR3 length: 15 amino acids. The germline gives CDR1 SGHRS, CDR2 YFSETQ. The CDR3 is CASSMAGTNTGELFF. Here the CDR3 DNA reads TGCGCCAGCAGCATGGCCGGGACGAACACCGGGGAGCTGTTTTTT.

This chain connects TRBV28 to TRBJ1-5; 8 positions match TRBD1. From germline, CDR1 is MDHEN and CDR2 SYDVKM. This CDR3 comprises 15 residues. The V and J ends lost 0 bases and 9 bases, in that order; junction bases with no gene match: 7. Here the CDR3 reads CASSLWGGQGAPQHF. DNA for the CDR3: TGTGCCAGCAGTTTATGGGGAGGACAGGGAGCGCCCCAGCATTTT.

The chain has TRBV12-5 and TRBJ2-3, with 7 nucleotides matching TRBD2. Germline values: CDR1 LGHNT, CDR2 FRNRAP. This CDR3 contains 19 residues. V lost 3 bases and J lost 5; bases outside the gene matches: 20. This chain's CDR3 is CASGFSVVGAAGDLDTQYF. In DNA form, the CDR3 reads TGTGCTAGTGGTTTCTCAGTTGTTGGAGCGGCGGGAGATCTAGATACGCAGTATTTT.

This clone appeared a few times. The V and J genes are TRBV19 and TRBJ1-5, with no clear D. CDR3 size: 16 residues. Germline V gene sequence: CDR1 LNHDA, CDR2 SQIVND (reference sequence). V gave up 0 bases and J gave up 0 bases, with 9 bases separating them. CDR3 nucleotides: TGTGCCAGTAGTATAGAAGCCTCGGTTAGCAATCAGCCCCAGCATTTT. It specifies CASSIEASVSNQPQHF.

This clone was recorded only once. The chain joins TRBV30 to TRBJ2-3; TRBD2 matches 9 bases. With V trimmed by 6 bases and J by 6 bases, 4 bases remained unmatched. CDR1 and CDR2 (germline): GTSNPN, SVGIG (reference sequence). The CDR3 is 12 residues long. CDR3 region: CACSSGADTQYF. In nucleotides, the CDR3 is TGTGCCTGTTCTAGCGGGGCGGATACGCAGTATTTT.

This chain joins TRBV29-1 and TRBJ2-1, with D uncertain. The CDR3 totals 12 residues. V lost 7 bases and J lost 8, with 15 bases in between. The germline gives CDR1 SQVTM, CDR2 ANQGSEA. The CDR3 reads CSAGNSRDEQFF. The DNA of the CDR3 is TGCAGCGCTGGCAATAGCAGAGATGAGCAGTTCTTC.

The J gene is TRBJ1-2, the V gene TRBV19, with 12 bases aligning to TRBD1. Germline lookup yields CDR1 LNHDA and CDR2 SQIVND (reference sequence). This CDR3 is built from 16 residues. J gave up 4 bases and V 3 bases, and 6 bases lay outside the gene matches. The CDR3: CASSIMGQGALYGYTF. The DNA for the CDR3 is TGTGCCAGTAGTATTATGGGACAGGGGGCACTCTATGGCTACACCTTC.